A single sample gave rise to the 8 T cell receptor beta chains below, sequenced in a study of beta chain features in type 1 diabetes. The entirety of the isolated RNA underwent reverse transcription, so expressed TCRB transcripts were sequenced. Libraries were prepared by immunoSEQ multiplex PCR; TCRdb keeps only in-frame clonotypes and omits some of them. The table has hundreds of thousands of clones, 11% to 15% seen once. Sequenced material: naive CD4+ T cells from blood. The receptors were sampled from a woman in her 40s in good health.

This clone was recorded a few times. The chain recombines TRBV9 with TRBJ2-2, with 10 nucleotides matching TRBD2. This CDR3 is built from 15 residues. From germline, CDR1 is SGDLS and CDR2 YYNGEE. Trimming at V came to 2 bases and at J to 6 bases, leaving 4 bases not matched to a gene. CDR3 residues: CASSVSGGYAGELFF. As DNA, the CDR3 is TGTGCCAGCAGCGTTAGCGGGGGGTACGCCGGGGAGCTGTTTTTT.

CDR3 DNA: TGCGCCAGCAGCTTATCCGGGGGTGCGGAAGCTTTCTTT. Protein sequence: CASSLSGGAEAFF. The gene calls are TRBV5-1 and TRBJ1-1, with TRBD1 as a possible D gene (5 bases). The germline V gene encodes CDR1 SGHRS and CDR2 YFSETQ. Trimming left V 2 bases short and J 8 bases short, with 13 bases between. This CDR3 region has 13 residues.

V gene TRBV18 combines with J gene TRBJ2-5, with TRBD2 matching 12 bases. Germline assignment: CDR1 KGHSH and CDR2 LQKENI. J lost 3 bases, V lost 0 bases, and 2 bases had no gene match. This CDR3 is built from 16 residues. The CDR3 DNA follows: TGTGCCAGCTCACCACCGGGACTAGCGGGCAAAGAGACCCAGTACTTC. It encodes CASSPPGLAGKETQYF.

V gene TRBV18 combines with J gene TRBJ2-1; 7 nucleotides align to TRBD2. Germline CDR1 KGHSH, CDR2 LQKENI. The V and J ends lost 3 bases and 8 bases, in that order; junction bases with no gene match: 1. The CDR3 runs 12 residues. The CDR3 reads CASSPGGYEQFF. The CDR3 region has the DNA TGTGCCAGCTCACCGGGGGGGTATGAGCAGTTCTTC.

This clone came up a few times. V is TRBV7-2 and J is TRBJ2-1, with TRBD2 matching over 8 bases. The germline gives CDR1 SGHTA, CDR2 FQGNSA. This CDR3 has 13 residues. V lost 4 bases to trimming and J lost 13 bases; unmatched junction nucleotides: 9. CDR3 bases: TGTGCCAGCAGCTCAAAATCGGCGGGGGGTCAGTTCTTC. Amino acid sequence: CASSSKSAGGQFF.

The chain employs TRBV9 and TRBJ2-5; 11 nucleotides match TRBD1. Germline V CDR1 and CDR2: SGDLS, YYNGEE. CDR3 length: 15 residues. Germline trimming cut 2 bases from V and 3 bases from J; bases unmatched to any gene: 3. CDR3 bases: TGTGCCAGCAGCGTCCGGACAGGGGGCGAAGAGACCCAGTACTTC. Translating gives CASSVRTGGEETQYF.

Concerning this clone: A read error may account for a junction end that differs from germline. The rearrangement uses TRBV5-4 and TRBJ2-3; TRBD1 aligns across 9 bases. The CDR3 consists of 14 residues. The germline gives CDR1 SGHNT, CDR2 YYREEE (reference sequence). The CDR3 here is CAGSPGQGRDTQYF. The CDR3 DNA is TGTGCCGGCAGCCCTGGACAGGGGAGGGATACGCAGTATTTT.

The chain couples TRBV2 to TRBJ2-6, with TRBD2 identical over 8 bases. The CDR3 runs to 16 residues. V lost 7 bases, J lost 0 bases, and 5 bases stayed unmatched. Germline-derived CDR1 and CDR2 are SNHLY and FYNNEI. The CDR3 reads CASTLAGGSGANVLTF. The CDR3 DNA reads TGTGCCAGCACCCTGGCGGGGGGCTCTGGGGCCAACGTCCTGACTTTC.